Here is one T cell receptor (beta chain) with its context. Treatment of the sample: randomized to nivolumab then ipilimumab (arm A) or the reverse (arm B). None of the patients previously received DNA-damaging chemotherapy. Live CD3+CD8+ CD19− CD56− cells were sorted from PBMCs. Assay: immunoSEQ multiplex PCR; the TCRdb copy retains only in-frame clones and omits some. The sample has 13,000 or so clones, approximately 62% seen once. The sample is drawn from a study of sequential checkpoint blockade in melanoma. Whole-study context: Randomization was 1:1 between first-line nivolumab→ipilimumab and ipilimumab→nivolumab. Maintenance nivolumab came after either treatment sequence.

V was shortened by 4 bases and J by 1 base, with 7 bases between the two germline ends. This CDR3 spans 13 amino acids. CDR1 and CDR2 from the germline V gene are MDHEN and SYDVKM. The receptor was isolated from a human donor with melanoma. Sequencing was performed on CD8+ T cells sorted from blood (inferred from file names), taken from a patient given nivolumab and ipilimumab in sequence. V usage is TRBV28 and J usage is TRBJ2-5; D is unresolved. As DNA, the CDR3 is TGTGCCAGCAGTTGGTACACCCAAGAGACCCAGTACTTC. It yields the protein CASSWYTQETQYF.